A single sample is the source of the 14 T cell receptor beta chains below, sequenced in a study of cytomegalovirus exposure and HLA in healthy donors. Primers included in the PCR were 60 Vbeta and 13 Jbeta primers. Only in-frame clones appear in the TCRdb table, and some are missing; sequencing was by immunoSEQ multiplex PCR. This table lists about 72,000 clones. Sequencing used PBMCs. The receptors here all came from a man aged 40-55 years in good health and CMV-seronegative.

The rearrangement joins TRBV4-1 to TRBJ1-4, with TRBD1 as a possible D gene (6 bases). Germline assignment: CDR1 MGHRA and CDR2 YSYEKL. CDR3 length: 16 amino acids. Trimming pared 1 base from V and 8 bases from J, leaving 17 bases between. The CDR3 protein is CASSQGRQGRVEKLFF. The CDR3 DNA is TGCGCCAGCAGCCAAGGAAGGCAGGGGAGGGTAGAAAAACTGTTTTTT.

The chain recombines TRBV7-2 with TRBJ2-1; TRBD2 matches 8 bases. Germline V gene sequence: CDR1 SGHTA, CDR2 FQGNSA. The CDR3 sequence is 14 residues long. V gave up 5 bases and J gave up 6 bases; unmatched junction bases: 6. The CDR3 is CASSRGTRGNEQFF. CDR3 in DNA: TGTGCCAGCAGCCGTGGGACTAGAGGCAATGAGCAGTTCTTC.

The rearrangement links TRBV29-1 to TRBJ2-1; D is perhaps TRBD1 (5 bases). CDR1 SQVTM and CDR2 ANQGSEA come from the germline V gene. The V end lost 7 bases, the J end lost 7 bases, and 14 bases lay between the germline ends. CDR3 size: 12 residues. CDR3 sequence reads: CSERQRLNEQFF. CDR3 coding DNA: TGCAGCGAGAGACAGAGGTTGAATGAGCAGTTCTTC.

The J gene is TRBJ2-2, the V gene TRBV5-1, with 7 bases lining up with TRBD1. The CDR3 is made up of 13 amino acids. The junction had 3 bases not matched to a gene; V was cut back by 4 bases and J by 6 bases. Germline CDR1 is SGHRS and CDR2 is YFSETQ. CDR3 coding DNA: TGCGCCAGCAGCCAGACAGGGCCCGGGGAGCTGTTTTTT. Its protein is CASSQTGPGELFF.

This chain connects TRBV28 to TRBJ1-4; no clear D gene. The CDR3 covers 13 residues. The germline V gene encodes CDR1 MDHEN and CDR2 SYDVKM. V gave up 5 bases and J gave up 7 bases, with 11 bases separating them. The CDR3: CASSIGFSEKLFF. CDR3 DNA: TGTGCCAGCAGTATCGGGTTTAGTGAAAAACTGTTTTTT.

The J gene is TRBJ2-7, the V gene TRBV6-5; 8 nucleotides agree with TRBD1. CDR3 length: 13 amino acids. The ends lost 6 bases at V and 2 bases at J; junction bases unmatched: 3. Germline V gene lookup returns CDR1 MNHEY and CDR2 SVGAGI. The chain's CDR3 is CASRRTGPYEQYF. The DNA of the CDR3 is TGTGCCAGCAGAAGGACAGGGCCCTACGAGCAGTACTTC.

The chain employs TRBV5-6 and TRBJ1-6; D is ambiguous. The ends were cut back, 4 bases at V and 0 bases at J, with 11 bases in the middle. CDR1 SGHDT and CDR2 YYEEEE come from the germline V gene. This CDR3 has 16 amino acids. The CDR3 protein is CASSRLGSSYNSPLHF. The CDR3 DNA follows: TGTGCCAGCAGCCGGCTAGGGAGCTCCTATAATTCACCCCTCCACTTT.

The gene calls are TRBV2 and TRBJ1-1, with unresolved D. The CDR3 spans 12 residues. V dropped 5 bases and J dropped 4 bases, with 8 bases sitting between them. Germline CDR1 and CDR2: SNHLY and FYNNEI. The CDR3 sequence: CASSPQSTEAFF. The CDR3 DNA is TGTGCCAGCAGTCCACAGAGCACTGAAGCTTTCTTT.

This chain connects TRBV6-1 to TRBJ1-4, with 7 bases fitting TRBD1. The CDR3 runs to 15 residues. Trimming at V came to 3 bases and at J to 8 bases, leaving 9 bases not matched to a gene. Germline CDR1 is MNHNS and CDR2 is SASEGT. CDR3 loop: CASSDMRGLGEKLFF. The CDR3 DNA follows: TGTGCCAGCAGTGACATGAGGGGGCTAGGCGAAAAACTGTTTTTT.

The chain links TRBV11-2 to TRBJ2-5, with D maybe TRBD2 (5 bases). The CDR3 has 14 amino acids. V lost 5 bases to trimming and J lost 1 base, with 11 bases between them. Germline V lookup: CDR1 SGHAT, CDR2 FQNNGV. CDR3 sequence reads: CASSRGGPQETQYF. The CDR3 nucleotides read TGTGCCAGCAGCCGAGGAGGACCCCAAGAGACCCAGTACTTC. Complete variable domain (other parts from reference TRBV11-2 and TRBJ2-5): EAGVAQSPRYKIIEKRQSVAFWCNPISGHATLYWYQQILGQGPKLLIQFQNNGVVDDSQLPKDRFSAERLKGVDSTLKIQPAKLEDSAVYLCASSRGGPQETQYFGPGTRLLVL.

The chain recombines TRBV29-1 with TRBJ2-7; a weak D match, TRBD2 (6 bases). This CDR3 has 11 residues. V was clipped by 3 bases and J by 6 bases, with 9 bases between them. Per the germline V gene, CDR1 is SQVTM and CDR2 is ANQGSEA. As DNA, the CDR3 is TGCAGCGTTGAGGTGCGGGGCGAGCAGTACTTC. Its protein is CSVEVRGEQYF.

The CDR3 is CASSILSQGDQPQHF. CDR3 DNA sequence: TGTGCCAGTAGTATTCTTTCACAGGGGGATCAGCCCCAGCATTTT. The chain joins TRBV19 to TRBJ1-5; 8 bases fit TRBD1. The CDR3 spans 15 residues. J gave up 5 bases and V 3 bases, and 6 bases lay outside the gene matches. Germline V lookup: CDR1 LNHDA, CDR2 SQIVND (reference sequence).

V usage is TRBV5-1 and J usage is TRBJ2-3, with 7 bases fitting TRBD2. This CDR3 comprises 16 residues. CDR1 is SGHRS and CDR2 is YFSETQ in the germline V gene. With V trimmed by 2 bases and J by 4 bases, 10 bases remained unmatched. Written as DNA, the CDR3 is TGCGCCAGCAGCTTATCCGGGACTACACCCTCAGATACGCAGTATTTT. It is translated as CASSLSGTTPSDTQYF.

The V and J genes are TRBV13 and TRBJ1-4; 8 bases map to TRBD1. CDR3 length: 16 residues. The V and J ends lost 5 bases and 6 bases, in that order; junction bases with no gene match: 11. Germline V lookup: CDR1 PRHDT, CDR2 FYEKMQ (reference sequence). CDR3 sequence: CASSERRDRTYEKLFF. In DNA form, the CDR3 reads TGTGCCAGCAGCGAACGGAGGGACAGGACATATGAAAAACTGTTTTTT. The complete variable domain, with remaining parts taken from reference TRBV13 and TRBJ1-4, reads AAGVIQSPRHLIKEKRETATLKCYPIPRHDTVYWYQQGPGQDPQFLISFYEKMQSDKGSIPDRFSAQQFSDYHSELNMSSLELGDSALYFCASSERRDRTYEKLFFGSGTQLSVL.